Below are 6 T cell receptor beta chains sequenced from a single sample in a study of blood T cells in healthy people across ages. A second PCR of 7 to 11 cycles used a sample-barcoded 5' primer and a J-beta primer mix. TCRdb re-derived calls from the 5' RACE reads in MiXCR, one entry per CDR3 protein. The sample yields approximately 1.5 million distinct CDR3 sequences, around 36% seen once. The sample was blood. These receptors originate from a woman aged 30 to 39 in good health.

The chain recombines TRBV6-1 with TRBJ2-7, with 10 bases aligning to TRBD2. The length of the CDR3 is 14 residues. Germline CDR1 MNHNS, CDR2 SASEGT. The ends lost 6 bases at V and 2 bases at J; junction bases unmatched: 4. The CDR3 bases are TGTGCCAGCAGGCTAGCGGGGGCCCCCTACGAGCAGTACTTC. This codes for CASRLAGAPYEQYF.

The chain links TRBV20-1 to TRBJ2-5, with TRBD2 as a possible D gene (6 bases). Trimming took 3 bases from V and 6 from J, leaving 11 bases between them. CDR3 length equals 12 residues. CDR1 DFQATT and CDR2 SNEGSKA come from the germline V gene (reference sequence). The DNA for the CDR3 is TGCAGTGCTAGTGGGGGGAGTCAGACCCAGTACTTC. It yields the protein CSASGGSQTQYF.

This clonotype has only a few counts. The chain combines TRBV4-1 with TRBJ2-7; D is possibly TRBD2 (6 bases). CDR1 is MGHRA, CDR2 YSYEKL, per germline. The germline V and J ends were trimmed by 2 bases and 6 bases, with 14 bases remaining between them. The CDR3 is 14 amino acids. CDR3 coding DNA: TGCGCCAGCAGCCAAAGGAGGGCCGAGAGCGAGCAGTACTTC. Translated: CASSQRRAESEQYF.

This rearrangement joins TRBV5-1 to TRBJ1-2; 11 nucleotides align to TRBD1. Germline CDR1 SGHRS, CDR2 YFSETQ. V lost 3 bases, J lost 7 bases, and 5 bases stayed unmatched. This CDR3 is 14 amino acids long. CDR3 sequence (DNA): TGCGCCAGCAGCTCGGACAGGGGGCTTAGTGGCTACACCTTC. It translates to CASSSDRGLSGYTF.

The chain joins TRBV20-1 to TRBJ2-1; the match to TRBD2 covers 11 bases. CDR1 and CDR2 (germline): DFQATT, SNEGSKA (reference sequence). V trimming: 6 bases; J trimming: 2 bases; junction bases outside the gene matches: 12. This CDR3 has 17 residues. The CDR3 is CSAHYGLAGLAYNEQFF. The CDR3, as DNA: TGCAGTGCCCATTACGGACTAGCGGGTTTGGCCTACAATGAGCAGTTCTTC.

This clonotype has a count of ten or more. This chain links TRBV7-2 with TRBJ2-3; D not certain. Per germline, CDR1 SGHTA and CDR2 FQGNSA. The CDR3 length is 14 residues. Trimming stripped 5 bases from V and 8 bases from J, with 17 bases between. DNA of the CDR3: TGTGCCAGCAGCCTCCCGGACCCTTCGCGTACGCAGTATTTT. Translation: CASSLPDPSRTQYF.